These 22 T cell receptor beta chains originate from one sample sequenced in a study of T cell responses to AZD1222 COVID-19 vaccine. Assay used: immunoSEQ multiplex PCR; TCRdb lists only in-frame clones, some missing. Among more than 100,000 clones listed, around 91% were seen once. The sequencing used peripheral blood, collected on day 0 of AZD1222 vaccination. The receptors stem from an adult in good health.

The chain employs TRBV7-8 and TRBJ2-3; D is uncertain. The CDR3 sequence is 15 residues long. Per the germline V gene, CDR1 is SGHVS and CDR2 is FQNEAQ. The V end was cut by 6 bases, the J end by 3 bases, with 16 bases between. The CDR3 spells CASRRFQGGTDTQYF. The CDR3 DNA sequence: TGTGCCAGCAGACGTTTTCAAGGTGGGACAGATACGCAGTATTTT.

On this clone itself: Other nucleotide sequences in the sample specify the same CDR3. The rearrangement uses TRBV10-3 and TRBJ1-3; perhaps TRBD1 as D (5 bases). The ends were cut back, 5 bases at V and 1 base at J, with 9 bases in the middle. The V gene's germline CDR1 is ENHRY and CDR2 SYGVKD. The CDR3 sequence is 14 residues long. CDR3 DNA: TGTGCCATCAGTTTCGGGACTTCTGGAAACACCATATATTTT. It specifies CAISFGTSGNTIYF.

The rearrangement links TRBV19 to TRBJ1-4, with 7 nucleotides matching TRBD1. This CDR3 contains 15 residues. Per germline, CDR1 LNHDA and CDR2 SQIVND (reference sequence). V lost 5 bases and J lost 5; bases outside the gene matches: 8. In DNA, the CDR3 is TGTGCCAGTAGTGCGTCAGGGGGGAACAATGAAAAACTGTTTTTT. It encodes CASSASGGNNEKLFF.

J is TRBJ1-1 and V is TRBV5-3; unclear D gene. TRBV5-3 is given ORF status, its function remaining uncertain. Trimming left V 4 bases short and J 7 bases short, with 8 bases between. The CDR3 runs 11 residues. The CDR3 loop reads CARSPTIEAFF. The CDR3 nucleotides are TGTGCCAGAAGCCCGACTATTGAAGCTTTCTTT.

The chain employs TRBV12-5 and TRBJ1-6; TRBD1 agrees at 7 bases. CDR3 length: 15 amino acids. V dropped 0 bases and J dropped 8; count of bases not matched to a gene: 4. Germline V lookup: CDR1 LGHNT, CDR2 FRNRAP. As DNA, the CDR3 is TGTGCTAGTGGTTTGGTAGCAGGGGGTTATTCACCCCTCCACTTT. Residues: CASGLVAGGYSPLHF.

This chain joins TRBV4-1 and TRBJ1-2, with D tentatively TRBD1 (6 bases). This CDR3 spans 16 amino acids. Germline V gene data show CDR1 as MGHRA and CDR2 as YSYEKL. The V end lost 0 bases, the J end lost 7 bases, and 18 bases lay between the germline ends. Written as DNA, the CDR3 is TGCGCCAGCAGCCAAGATATGGGGGCGCTTCTTGGTGGCTACACCTTC. This sequence encodes CASSQDMGALLGGYTF.

This chain's CDR3 is CASSFSGVTGGLRTEAFF. For the CDR3, the DNA is TGTGCCAGCAGCTTTAGTGGAGTTACAGGGGGCCTGAGGACTGAAGCTTTCTTT. This chain connects TRBV7-2 to TRBJ1-1, with 9 nucleotides matching TRBD1. Germline values: CDR1 SGHTA, CDR2 FQGNSA. V shed 3 bases, J shed 5 bases, and the junction held 16 bases outside the gene matches. CDR3 size: 18 residues.

This chain joins TRBV6-4 and TRBJ2-3, with 10 bases identical to TRBD2. The CDR3 has 15 residues. The germline V gene encodes CDR1 MRHNA and CDR2 SNTAGT. J was trimmed by 2 bases and V by 4 bases; bases with no gene match: 3. This CDR3 is CASSASGGATDTQYF. In nucleotides, the CDR3 is TGTGCCAGCAGTGCGAGCGGGGGGGCCACAGATACGCAGTATTTT.

V usage is TRBV19 and J usage is TRBJ1-3; D call uncertain. Trimming took off 7 bases at V and 2 bases at J, with 18 bases between the two ends. The CDR3 length is 16 residues. The germline gives CDR1 LNHDA, CDR2 SQIVND (reference sequence). CDR3 sequence reads: CASTPGGSFPGNTIYF. The DNA for the CDR3 is TGTGCCAGTACCCCCGGAGGCTCTTTCCCTGGAAACACCATATATTTT.

This clone was counted a single time. The chain couples TRBV11-2 to TRBJ1-1; D not resolved. In germline, CDR1 is SGHAT, CDR2 FQNNGV. Trimming took 3 bases from V and 0 from J, leaving 5 bases between them. The CDR3 is made up of 13 amino acids. The CDR3 protein is CASSFRLNTEAFF. CDR3 in DNA: TGTGCCAGCAGCTTCCGGCTGAACACTGAAGCTTTCTTT. The full variable domain, completed using reference TRBV11-2 and TRBJ1-1, is EAGVAQSPRYKIIEKRQSVAFWCNPISGHATLYWYQQILGQGPKLLIQFQNNGVVDDSQLPKDRFSAERLKGVDSTLKIQPAKLEDSAVYLCASSFRLNTEAFFGQGTRLTVV.

The J gene is TRBJ1-5, the V gene TRBV15, with 7 nucleotides matching TRBD1. Looked up from germline, CDR1 is LNHNV and CDR2 is YYDKDF (reference sequence). This CDR3 is 18 amino acids long. With V trimmed by 0 bases and J by 0 bases, 8 bases remained unmatched. The CDR3 nucleotides read TGTGCCACCAGCAGAGATCGAGGTACAGGGGATAGCAATCAGCCCCAGCATTTT. This translates into CATSRDRGTGDSNQPQHF.

The table lists this clone with a count of one. The chain couples TRBV7-9 to TRBJ2-7, with no clear D. Looked up from germline, CDR1 is SEHNR and CDR2 is FQNEAQ (reference sequence). The germline V and J ends were trimmed by 2 bases and 2 bases, with 10 bases remaining between them. The CDR3 is made up of 14 amino acids. CDR3 sequence (DNA): TGTGCCAGCAGCTTATCGGAGCATGCCTACGAGCAGTACTTC. Translation gives CASSLSEHAYEQYF. The full variable domain, with the rest looked up from reference TRBV7-9 and TRBJ2-7, is DTGVSQNPRHKITKRGQNVTFRCDPISEHNRLYWYRQTLGQGPEFLTYFQNEAQLEKSRLLSDRFSAERPKGSFSTLEIQRTEQGDSAMYLCASSLSEHAYEQYFGPGTRLTVT.

The rearrangement uses TRBV3-1 (or the pseudogene TRBV3-2) and TRBJ1-3, with a tentative D call TRBD1 (5 bases). The V gene's germline CDR1 is LGHDT and CDR2 YNNKEL (reference sequence). Trimming removed 3 bases from V and 2 bases from J, with 8 bases in between. CDR3 length: 14 residues. The CDR3 loop is CASSHGGAGNTIYF. The DNA for the CDR3 is TGTGCCAGCAGCCATGGAGGGGCTGGAAACACCATATATTTT.

This clone has just one count. The chain links TRBV6-1 to TRBJ2-2; D perhaps matches TRBD1 (6 bases). CDR3 size: 14 residues. V was clipped by 10 bases and J by 6 bases, with 18 bases between them. Germline V lookup: CDR1 MNHNS, CDR2 SASEGT. In DNA, the CDR3 is TGTGCCACAAGGGGGTGGGACCGGTCCGGGGAGCTGTTTTTT. Amino acids: CATRGWDRSGELFF.

This clone was found once. The rearrangement joins TRBV12-3 or TRBV12-4 to TRBJ1-2, with no clear D. The CDR3 loop spans 13 amino acids. With 6 bases removed from V and 4 bases from J, the gap between germline ends came to 12 bases. CDR3 coding DNA: TGTGCCAGCAGCCTACTTTGGATCTATGGCTACACCTTC. It specifies CASSLLWIYGYTF.

This chain joins TRBV5-4 and TRBJ1-2; TRBD1 aligns across 7 bases. The junction had 5 bases not matched to a gene; V was cut back by 0 bases and J by 3 bases. The CDR3 sequence is 15 residues long. CDR1 and CDR2 from the germline V gene are SGHNT and YYREEE (reference sequence). The CDR3 here is CASSLGIGGYYGYTF. In DNA form, the CDR3 reads TGTGCCAGCAGCTTGGGAATAGGGGGCTACTATGGCTACACCTTC.

The chain has TRBV7-3 and TRBJ1-5; no definite D call. This CDR3 spans 18 amino acids. Germline loops: CDR1 SGHTA, CDR2 FQGTGA. V was pared by 1 base and J by 9 bases, with 25 bases between. Here the CDR3 reads CASSLMGLKDGPSGPQHF. Here the CDR3 DNA reads TGTGCCAGCAGCTTAATGGGCCTAAAGGACGGGCCCTCAGGGCCCCAGCATTTT.

V is TRBV4-2 and J is TRBJ2-6; 8 bases line up with TRBD1. CDR3 length: 19 amino acids. V shed 4 bases and J 0 bases; nucleotides not matched to a gene: 11. Per germline, CDR1 LGHNA and CDR2 YNFKEQ. CDR3 protein: CASSRGQGEVSSGANVLTF. In DNA form, the CDR3 reads TGTGCCAGCAGCCGCGGACAGGGCGAGGTGAGCTCTGGGGCCAACGTCCTGACTTTC.

The chain has TRBV18 and TRBJ2-3; TRBD1 matches at 11 bases. J was trimmed by 2 bases and V by 4 bases; bases with no gene match: 11. CDR1 is KGHSH and CDR2 is LQKENI in the germline V gene. This CDR3 has 18 amino acids. DNA for the CDR3: TGTGCCAGCTCACGGGATTGGACAGGGGGCGCAGTCACAGATACGCAGTATTTT. As protein: CASSRDWTGGAVTDTQYF.

The chain uses TRBV4-1 and TRBJ1-6; D call uncertain. Germline values: CDR1 MGHRA, CDR2 YSYEKL. This CDR3 spans 14 amino acids. Trimming removed 1 base from V and 8 bases from J, with 9 bases in between. Written as DNA, the CDR3 is TGCGCCAGCAGCCAAGGGACGGGCCATTCACCCCTCCACTTT. Encoded protein: CASSQGTGHSPLHF.

The chain couples TRBV5-1 to TRBJ2-5; either TRBD1 or TRBD2 may fit D (5 bases each). With 4 bases removed from V and 3 bases from J, the gap between germline ends came to 13 bases. The CDR3 is 14 amino acids. Per germline, CDR1 SGHRS and CDR2 YFSETQ. The CDR3 sequence is CASSATGTKETQYF. CDR3 DNA sequence: TGCGCCAGCAGCGCAACCGGGACGAAAGAGACCCAGTACTTC.

The V call is TRBV2, the J call TRBJ1-2, with 8 bases aligning to TRBD1. CDR1 SNHLY and CDR2 FYNNEI come from the germline V gene. CDR3 size: 16 residues. Trimming cost V 9 bases and J 3 bases; bases outside gene matches: 15. The CDR3 is CARVKDRAYYYYGYTF. As DNA, the CDR3 is TGTGCCAGGGTAAAGGACAGGGCATATTACTACTATGGCTACACCTTC.